This T cell receptor beta chain was identified during a study of OX40 agonist ivuxolimab in advanced cancers. About the investigation overall: Ivuxolimab was an agonistic, fully human IgG2 monoclonal antibody directed against OX40 (CD134), a costimulatory receptor. Three dose-escalation patients achieved partial responses, one with hepatocellular carcinoma and two with cutaneous melanoma. Peripheral TCRbeta sequencing aimed to test whether ivuxolimab altered TCR sequence diversity and caused clonal T-cell expansion. Intravenous ivuxolimab was administered to patients every 2 weeks at six dose levels: 0.01, 0.1, 0.3, 1.5, 3 and 10 mg/kg. A male proportion of about 79% and a mean age of approximately 60 years, ranging from roughly 23 to 85, were recorded for the dose-escalation cohort. Patients were allowed to have had prior anti-PD-1, anti-PD-L1 or anti-CTLA-4 therapy, and 30% to 50% of the dose-escalation patients had previously received checkpoint inhibitors. Among the approximately 54 dose-escalation patients, around 19 had hepatocellular carcinoma, roughly 15 melanoma, 9 renal cell carcinoma and 9 head and neck cancer. The paper reports the monotherapy dose-escalation portion (N of about 52 patients) of the phase I ivuxolimab trial.

As to this clone: Its antigen remains unidentified. Per-base qualities were not stored, and no clone one base away is much larger.

The trial excluded patients who had a history of autoimmune disease or who were on systemic immunosuppression. Peripheral blood for TCR sequencing was drawn from every dose cohort at baseline, at cycle 4 day 1 and at cycle 7 day 1. Samples came from an open-label, multicenter, first-in-human phase I dose-escalation trial of ivuxolimab. Adults with locally advanced or metastatic melanoma, renal cell carcinoma, hepatocellular carcinoma or head and neck squamous cell carcinoma were enrolled in the trial. Before TCR sequencing, CD4+ T cells and CD8+ T cells were sorted from peripheral blood as separate populations. What the research found in general, with its limitations: At doses of 0.1 to 3.0 mg/kg, clonal expansion of both CD4+ and CD8+ blood T cells was observed from baseline to week 6. In the 0.1-3.0 mg/kg groups, partial responders had among the lowest normalized peripheral clonal expansion, particularly in CD8+ T cells. Low levels of normalized T-cell clonal expansion were also seen in some nonresponding patients. After ivuxolimab, more expanded clones were found on average in CD8+ T cells than in CD4+ T cells. The antigen specificity of the clonally expanded peripheral T cells was not determined.

The CDR3 contains 16 residues, cysteine and phenylalanine counted. The read is trimmed to its CDR3 DNA, 48 bases read in frame from base 1. CDR1 and CDR2 are drawn from the germline V gene: SGHRS, YFSETQ. Germline trimming: 6 bases from V, 1 base from J; junction bases outside gene matches: 10. Genomic DNA was extracted from sorted cells for sequencing of the TCRbeta CDR3 region. The immunoSEQ Assay was used to sequence the TCRbeta CDR3 regions. Held by TCRdb, this immuneACCESS table contains in-frame sequences only and omits some clones. Under half of the omission traces to an unresolved V gene where checked; the cause of the rest is unknown. The sample table lists tens of thousands of clones, about four fifths of them with a count of one. Around 5% of the sample rests with the top ten.

The TCR was taken from an adult with an advanced solid tumor such as melanoma, head and neck, liver or kidney cancer. The specimen comprised CD4+ or CD8+ T cells sorted from blood, sampled in a trial of the OX40 agonist ivuxolimab. The chain is made from TRBV5-1 and TRBJ2-5, and 9 junctional nucleotides match TRBD2. The CDR3 reads CASKSGVSGGQETQYF. The sequenced DNA: TGCGCCAGCAAAAGCGGGGTTAGCGGGGGCCAAGAGACCCAGTACTTC.